This T cell receptor (beta chain) was sequenced in a study of blood T cell repertoires in COVID-19. In the study overall: The origin of the acute and convalescent COVID-19 samples was the United States, Italy and Spain. Sources were T cells, B-cell-depleted T cells, or PBMCs; the material itself was cDNA or gDNA.

Authors' processing steps: Amplifying reference gene primers gave estimates of nucleated cell counts. Using immunoSEQ multiplex PCR, the repertoire was profiled, and TCRdb retains in-frame clones only, with some absent. V, J and clone size reflect that table, while D and trimming were determined from the DNA. Of 150,000 or so clones listed, roughly nine tenths were seen once; the top ten hold 0.55%. Germline loops: CDR1 MDHEN, CDR2 SYDVKM. The CDR3 consists of 15 residues. V lost 2 bases to trimming and J lost 4 bases, with 12 bases between them. This receptor was taken from a man in his forties or fifties with acute or convalescent COVID-19. The rearrangement uses TRBV28 and TRBJ2-1; D possibly corresponds to TRBD1 (6 bases). Sequencing was performed on peripheral blood. The CDR3 region has the DNA TGTGCCAGCAGTTTACCCCCGGGACATTACAATGAGCAGTTCTTC. Its translation: CASSLPPGHYNEQFF.